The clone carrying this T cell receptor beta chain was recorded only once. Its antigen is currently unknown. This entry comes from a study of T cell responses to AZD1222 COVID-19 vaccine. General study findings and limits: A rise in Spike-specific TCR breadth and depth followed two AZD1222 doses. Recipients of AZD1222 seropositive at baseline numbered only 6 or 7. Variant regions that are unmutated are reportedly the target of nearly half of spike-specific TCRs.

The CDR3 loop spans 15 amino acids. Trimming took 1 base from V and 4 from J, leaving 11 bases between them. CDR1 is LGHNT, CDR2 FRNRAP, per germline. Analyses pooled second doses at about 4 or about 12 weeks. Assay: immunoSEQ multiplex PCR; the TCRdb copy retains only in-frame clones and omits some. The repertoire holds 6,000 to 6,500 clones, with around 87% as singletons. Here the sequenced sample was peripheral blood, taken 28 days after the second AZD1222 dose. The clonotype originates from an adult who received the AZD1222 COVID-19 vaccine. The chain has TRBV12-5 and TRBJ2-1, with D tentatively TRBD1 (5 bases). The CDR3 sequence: CASGLGQTGYNEQFF. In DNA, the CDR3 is TGTGCTAGTGGTTTGGGACAGACTGGATACAATGAGCAGTTCTTC.